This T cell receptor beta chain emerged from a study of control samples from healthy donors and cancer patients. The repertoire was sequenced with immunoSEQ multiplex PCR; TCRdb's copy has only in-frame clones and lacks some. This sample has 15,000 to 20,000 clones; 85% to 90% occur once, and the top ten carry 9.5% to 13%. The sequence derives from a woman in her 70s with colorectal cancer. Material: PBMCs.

The CDR3 DNA reads as TGCGCCAGCACCCCTGCCGAGGGGAGCACTGAAGCTTTCTTT. It translates to CASTPAEGSTEAFF. The J gene is TRBJ1-1, the V gene TRBV5-1; D perhaps matches TRBD1 (5 bases). The germline V gene has CDR1 SGHRS and CDR2 YFSETQ. The CDR3 is 14 amino acids. Trimming left V 6 bases short and J 4 bases short, with 16 bases between.